The clone carrying this TCR beta chain was seen ten or more times. Germline V gene lookup returns CDR1 DFQATT and CDR2 SNEGSKA (reference sequence). The length of the CDR3 is 15 residues. The V and J ends lost 1 base and 2 bases respectively, with 15 bases between them. Specified time point: persistent/refractory GD, antithyroid drugs over 5 years with positive TRAb. From RNA extracted from PBMCs, the TCR library was made. Patients all came to the study from an endocrinology department in Xi'an, China. The data derive from a study of regulatory T cells in long-lasting Graves disease. Investigators prepared the TCR beta libraries by applying iRepertoire HTBI primers and Arm-PCR of CDR3 regions. Using its own MiXCR run on the multiplex PCR reads, TCRdb lists one record per CDR3 protein. The data hold a few hundred thousand distinct CDR3 sequences, with approximately 25% observed a single time.

This chain links TRBV20-1 with TRBJ2-7; the D gene could be TRBD1 or TRBD2 (5 bases each). The sequence was collected from a woman between 40 and 55 years old with Graves disease. The material was peripheral blood mononuclear cells (PBMCs), obtained when the disease was refractory, from a patient treated with antithyroid drugs. The CDR3 reads CSARGVRDGPYEQYF. In DNA, the CDR3 is TGCAGTGCTAGAGGGGTCCGGGACGGCCCCTACGAGCAGTACTTC.